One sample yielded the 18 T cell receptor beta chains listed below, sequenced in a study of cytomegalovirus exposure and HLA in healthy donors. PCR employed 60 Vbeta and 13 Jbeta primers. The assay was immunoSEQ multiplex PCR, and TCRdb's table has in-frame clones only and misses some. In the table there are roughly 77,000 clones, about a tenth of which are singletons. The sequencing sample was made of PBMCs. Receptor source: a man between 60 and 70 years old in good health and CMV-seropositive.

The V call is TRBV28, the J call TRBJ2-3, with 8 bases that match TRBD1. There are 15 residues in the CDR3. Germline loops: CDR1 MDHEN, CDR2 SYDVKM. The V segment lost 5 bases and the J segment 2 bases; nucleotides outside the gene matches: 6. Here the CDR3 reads CASSPPDRDTDTQYF. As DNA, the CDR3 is TGTGCCAGCAGTCCCCCGGACAGGGACACAGATACGCAGTATTTT.

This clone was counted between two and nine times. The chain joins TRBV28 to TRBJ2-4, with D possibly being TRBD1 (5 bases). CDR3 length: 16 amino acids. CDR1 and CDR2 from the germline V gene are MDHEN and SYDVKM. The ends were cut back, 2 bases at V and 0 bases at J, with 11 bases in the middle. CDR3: CASSLRQGRAKNIQYF. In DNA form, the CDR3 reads TGTGCCAGCAGTTTAAGGCAGGGCCGAGCCAAAAACATTCAGTACTTC.

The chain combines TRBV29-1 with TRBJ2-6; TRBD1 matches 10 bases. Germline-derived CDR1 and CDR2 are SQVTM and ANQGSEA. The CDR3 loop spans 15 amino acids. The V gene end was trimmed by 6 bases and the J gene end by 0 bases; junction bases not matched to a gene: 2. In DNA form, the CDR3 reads TGCAGCGTCCGGGACAGGGGCTCTGGGGCCAACGTCCTGACTTTC. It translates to CSVRDRGSGANVLTF. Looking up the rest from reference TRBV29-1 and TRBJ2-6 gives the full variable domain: SAVISQKPSRDICQRGTSLTIQCQVDSQVTMMFWYRQQPGQSLTLIATANQGSEATYESGFVIDKFPISRPNLTFSTLTVSNMSPEDSSIYLCSVRDRGSGANVLTFGAGSRLTVL.

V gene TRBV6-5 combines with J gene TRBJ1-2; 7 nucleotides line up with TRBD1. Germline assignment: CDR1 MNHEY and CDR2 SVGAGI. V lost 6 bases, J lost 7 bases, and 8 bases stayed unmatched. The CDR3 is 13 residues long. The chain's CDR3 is CASSGTAEGGYTF. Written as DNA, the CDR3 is TGTGCCAGCAGCGGGACAGCAGAAGGTGGCTACACCTTC.

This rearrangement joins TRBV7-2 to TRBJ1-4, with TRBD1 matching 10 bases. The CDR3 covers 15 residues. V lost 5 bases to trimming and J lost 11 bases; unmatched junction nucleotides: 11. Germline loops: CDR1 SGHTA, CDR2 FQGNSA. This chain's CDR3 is CASSGQTGGAGKLFF. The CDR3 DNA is TGTGCCAGCAGCGGCCAGACAGGGGGCGCGGGGAAACTGTTTTTT.

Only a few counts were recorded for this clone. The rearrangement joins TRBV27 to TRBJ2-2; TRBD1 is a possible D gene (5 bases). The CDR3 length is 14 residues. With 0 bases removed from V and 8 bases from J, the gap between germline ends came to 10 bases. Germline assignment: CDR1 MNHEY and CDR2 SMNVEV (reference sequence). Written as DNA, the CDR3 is TGTGCCAGCAGTTTATCAGGGGCCTGGGGGGAGCTGTTTTTT. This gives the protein CASSLSGAWGELFF.

The CDR3 DNA reads as TGTGCCAGCATCCCCGGGACAGGCCAGAGGAGCTCCTACAATGAGCAGTTCTTC. Encoded protein: CASIPGTGQRSSYNEQFF. J is TRBJ2-1 and V is TRBV2; 8 bases map to TRBD1. The ends lost 7 bases at V and 0 bases at J; junction bases unmatched: 14. Per the germline V gene, CDR1 is SNHLY and CDR2 is FYNNEI. The CDR3 covers 18 residues.

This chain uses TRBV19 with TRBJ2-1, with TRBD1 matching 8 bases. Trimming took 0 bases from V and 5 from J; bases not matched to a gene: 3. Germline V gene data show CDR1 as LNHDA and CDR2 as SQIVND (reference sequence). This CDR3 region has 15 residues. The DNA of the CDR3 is TGTGCCAGTAGTATAGACAGGGGGCGGAACAATGAGCAGTTCTTC. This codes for CASSIDRGRNNEQFF.

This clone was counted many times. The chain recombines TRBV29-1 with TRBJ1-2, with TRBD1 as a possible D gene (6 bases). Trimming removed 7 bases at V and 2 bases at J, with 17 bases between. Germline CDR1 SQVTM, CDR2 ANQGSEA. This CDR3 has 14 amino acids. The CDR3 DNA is TGCAGCGCCCTCGGACAGACAGCCAACTATGGCTACACCTTC. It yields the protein CSALGQTANYGYTF.

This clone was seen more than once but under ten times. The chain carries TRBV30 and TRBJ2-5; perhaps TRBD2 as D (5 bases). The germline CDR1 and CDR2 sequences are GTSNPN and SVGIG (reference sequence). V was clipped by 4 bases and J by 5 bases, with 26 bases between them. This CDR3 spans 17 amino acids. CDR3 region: CAWTNGLRAFTGETQYF. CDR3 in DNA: TGTGCCTGGACAAATGGACTTAGAGCTTTCACCGGGGAGACCCAGTACTTC.

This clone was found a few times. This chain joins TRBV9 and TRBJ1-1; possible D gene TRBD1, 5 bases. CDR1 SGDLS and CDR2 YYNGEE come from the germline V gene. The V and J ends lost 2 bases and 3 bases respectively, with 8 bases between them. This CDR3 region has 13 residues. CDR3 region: CASSVGRYTEAFF. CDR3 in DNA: TGTGCCAGCAGCGTGGGGCGTTACACTGAAGCTTTCTTT.

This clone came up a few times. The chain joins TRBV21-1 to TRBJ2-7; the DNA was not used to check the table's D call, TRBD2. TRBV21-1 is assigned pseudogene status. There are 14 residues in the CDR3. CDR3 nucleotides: TGTGCCAGCATCCGGGGGGTTTCGGTCTACGAGCAGTACGTC. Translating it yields CASIRGVSVYEQYV.

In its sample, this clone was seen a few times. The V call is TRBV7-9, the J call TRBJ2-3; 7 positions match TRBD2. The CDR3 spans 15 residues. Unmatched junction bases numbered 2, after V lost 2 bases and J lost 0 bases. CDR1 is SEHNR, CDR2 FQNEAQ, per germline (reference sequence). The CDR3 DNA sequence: TGTGCCAGCAGCTTAACGCGGGAGAGCACAGATACGCAGTATTTT. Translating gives CASSLTRESTDTQYF.

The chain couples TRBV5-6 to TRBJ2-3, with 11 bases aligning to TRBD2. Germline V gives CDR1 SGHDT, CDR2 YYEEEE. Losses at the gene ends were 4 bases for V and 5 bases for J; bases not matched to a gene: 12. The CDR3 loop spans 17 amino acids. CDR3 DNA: TGTGCCAGCAGCGGACTTATAGCGGGGGGGCTGGGAGATACGCAGTATTTT. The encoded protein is CASSGLIAGGLGDTQYF.

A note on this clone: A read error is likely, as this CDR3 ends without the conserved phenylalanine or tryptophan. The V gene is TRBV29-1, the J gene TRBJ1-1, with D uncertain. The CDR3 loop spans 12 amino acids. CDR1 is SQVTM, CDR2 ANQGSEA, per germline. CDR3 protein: CSVDGMKTEAFL. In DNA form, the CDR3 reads TGCAGCGTTGATGGTATGAAAACTGAAGCTTTCTTG.

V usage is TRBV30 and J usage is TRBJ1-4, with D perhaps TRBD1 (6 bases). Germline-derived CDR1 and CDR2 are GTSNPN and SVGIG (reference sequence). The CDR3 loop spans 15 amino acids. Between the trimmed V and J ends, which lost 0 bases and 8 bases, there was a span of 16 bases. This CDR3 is CAWSVGLGGPEKLFF. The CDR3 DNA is TGTGCCTGGAGTGTTGGGCTAGGGGGACCGGAAAAACTGTTTTTT.

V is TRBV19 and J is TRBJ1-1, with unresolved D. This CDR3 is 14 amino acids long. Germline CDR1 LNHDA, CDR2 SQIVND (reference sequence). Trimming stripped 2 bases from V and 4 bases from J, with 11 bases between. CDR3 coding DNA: TGTGCCAGTAGTATATGGGAGGGAGTCACTGAAGCTTTCTTT. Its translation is CASSIWEGVTEAFF.

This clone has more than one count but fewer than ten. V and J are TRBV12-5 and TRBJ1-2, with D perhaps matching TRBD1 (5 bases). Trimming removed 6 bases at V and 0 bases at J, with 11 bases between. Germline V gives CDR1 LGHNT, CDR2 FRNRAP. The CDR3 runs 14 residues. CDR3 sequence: CASGIGQSNYGYTF. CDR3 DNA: TGTGCTAGTGGGATAGGACAATCTAACTATGGCTACACCTTC. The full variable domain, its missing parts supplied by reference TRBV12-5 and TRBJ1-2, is DARVTQTPRHKVTEMGQEVTMRCQPILGHNTVFWYRQTMMQGLELLAYFRNRAPLDDSGMPKDRFSAEMPDATLATLKIQPSEPRDSAVYFCASGIGQSNYGYTFGSGTRLTVV.